Each of the 27 T cell receptor beta chains below was sequenced from the same sample in a study of blood T cell repertoires in COVID-19 (dated by TCRdb to 2020 to 2021). Library construction relied on the immunoSEQ multiplex PCR assay. Held by TCRdb, this immuneACCESS table contains in-frame sequences only and omits some clones. Under half of the omission traces to an unresolved V gene where checked; the cause of the rest is unknown. Counted in this sample were around 170,000 clones; around four fifths of them appeared once. Of the sample, around 6.1% falls within the top ten clones. Sequencing was carried out using peripheral blood. The receptor set was obtained from a woman aged 35 to 49 with acute or convalescent COVID-19.

The chain couples TRBV7-8 to TRBJ1-1; D uncertain. This CDR3 contains 16 residues. The V end was cut by 4 bases, the J end by 1 base, with 16 bases between. CDR1 is SGHVS, CDR2 FQNEAQ, per germline. In DNA form, the CDR3 reads TGTGCCAGCAGCTCTATAACGGGTGTAGAGAACACTGAAGCTTTCTTT. It codes for CASSSITGVENTEAFF.

This clone was picked up one time. The chain is built from TRBV5-1 and TRBJ1-3, with D perhaps TRBD1 (6 bases). CDR3 length: 15 residues. V was clipped by 4 bases and J by 3 bases, with 14 bases between them. The germline V gene has CDR1 SGHRS and CDR2 YFSETQ. The CDR3 coding sequence is TGCGCCAGCAGCCCAAGCGAAGGGGGTGGAAACACCATATATTTT. Translation gives CASSPSEGGGNTIYF.

The J gene is TRBJ2-5, the V gene TRBV11-2; D may be TRBD2 (5 bases). The CDR3 is 16 residues long. The V and J ends lost 5 bases and 2 bases respectively, with 18 bases between them. Germline V gene sequence: CDR1 SGHAT, CDR2 FQNNGV. CDR3 in DNA: TGTGCCAGCAGCAACCTCTTAGAGGGAGTACAAGAGACCCAGTACTTC. This gives the protein CASSNLLEGVQETQYF.

The chain carries TRBV5-1 and TRBJ1-1; D not certain. Trimming cost V 6 bases and J 3 bases, with 12 bases left between them. CDR1 and CDR2 (germline): SGHRS, YFSETQ. The CDR3 runs 13 residues. DNA for the CDR3: TGCGCCAGCAACCCAGGCGAAGACACTGAAGCTTTCTTT. This translates into CASNPGEDTEAFF.

This rearrangement joins TRBV3-1 (or the pseudogene TRBV3-2) to TRBJ2-3; D is unclear. The ends were cut back, 3 bases at V and 4 bases at J, with 20 bases in the middle. CDR1 and CDR2 (germline): LGHDT, YNNKEL (reference sequence). The CDR3 has 17 amino acids. CDR3 in amino acids: CASSHPPRVAPPDTQYF. CDR3 DNA: TGTGCCAGCAGCCACCCCCCACGGGTGGCCCCCCCAGATACGCAGTATTTT.

The V and J genes are TRBV30 and TRBJ2-3; no definite D call. V was pared by 1 base and J by 6 bases, with 5 bases between. CDR1 and CDR2 from the germline V gene are GTSNPN and SVGIG (reference sequence). This CDR3 spans 11 amino acids. CDR3 amino acids: CAWSAVDTQYF. The CDR3, as DNA: TGTGCCTGGAGTGCGGTGGATACGCAGTATTTT.

The rearrangement links TRBV18 to TRBJ1-1, with D unresolved. Trimming took 6 bases from V and 3 from J, leaving 11 bases between them. CDR1 is KGHSH, CDR2 LQKENI, per germline. The CDR3 consists of 13 residues. CDR3 coding DNA: TGTGCCAGCTCCCTCTCAGACTACACTGAAGCTTTCTTT. Its protein is CASSLSDYTEAFF.

The J gene is TRBJ1-2, the V gene TRBV28; 8 nucleotides line up with TRBD1. V shed 5 bases, J shed 4 bases, and the junction held 9 bases outside the gene matches. The CDR3 runs 15 residues. Germline CDR1 reads MDHEN; CDR2 reads SYDVKM. The CDR3 sequence is CASSTGGSDLYGYTF. The CDR3 DNA sequence: TGTGCCAGCAGTACAGGGGGATCGGATCTCTATGGCTACACCTTC.

This clone appeared once. The rearrangement uses TRBV9 and TRBJ1-2; 8 bases are a match to TRBD1. This CDR3 has 15 residues. Trimming at V came to 0 bases and at J to 4 bases, leaving 5 bases not matched to a gene. CDR1 SGDLS and CDR2 YYNGEE come from the germline V gene. CDR3 coding DNA: TGTGCCAGCAGCGTAGCAGGGGGCGTTTCCTATGGCTACACCTTC. This encodes CASSVAGGVSYGYTF. The full variable domain, with the rest looked up from reference TRBV9 and TRBJ1-2, is DSGVTQTPKHLITATGQRVTLRCSPRSGDLSVYWYQQSLDQGLQFLIQYYNGEERAKGNILERFSAQQFPDLHSELNLSSLELGDSALYFCASSVAGGVSYGYTFGSGTRLTVV.

The V gene is TRBV11-1, the J gene TRBJ2-7; 8 nucleotides line up with TRBD1. Germline V lookup: CDR1 SGHAT, CDR2 FQDESV (reference sequence). The CDR3 loop spans 14 amino acids. V dropped 3 bases and J dropped 3; count of bases not matched to a gene: 4. CDR3 protein: CASSLRTGHYEQYF. The CDR3 DNA reads TGTGCCAGCAGCTTGCGGACAGGGCACTACGAGCAGTACTTC.

The chain has TRBV12-3 or TRBV12-4 and TRBJ1-1, with a tentative D call TRBD1 (6 bases). The CDR3 is 13 amino acids. V shed 6 bases and J shed 3 bases, with 11 bases lying between them. The CDR3 reads CASRQGGYTEAFF. CDR3 in DNA: TGTGCCAGCAGACAGGGCGGGTACACTGAAGCTTTCTTT.

V gene TRBV18 combines with J gene TRBJ2-2, with D maybe TRBD1 (6 bases). The germline V gene encodes CDR1 KGHSH and CDR2 LQKENI. The CDR3 loop spans 15 amino acids. Deletions cut 3 bases from V and 7 bases from J, with 15 bases between. The CDR3 DNA reads TGTGCCAGCTCACCGGGCCAGGGGAAAGGCGGGGAGCTGTTTTTT. Translated: CASSPGQGKGGELFF. The variable domain in full, completed from reference TRBV18 and TRBJ2-2, reads NAGVMQNPRHLVRRRGQEARLRCSPMKGHSHVYWYRQLPEEGLKFMVYLQKENIIDESGMPKERFSAEFPKEGPSILRIQQVVRGDSAAYFCASSPGQGKGGELFFGEGSRLTVL.

The chain joins TRBV7-9 to TRBJ1-1; possibly TRBD1 for D (5 bases). V lost 7 bases, J lost 2 bases, and 11 bases lay in between. The CDR3 sequence is 13 residues long. From germline, CDR1 is SEHNR and CDR2 FQNEAQ (reference sequence). CDR3 coding DNA: TGTGCCAGCAATCCAACAGGAAACACTGAAGCTTTCTTT. Its translation: CASNPTGNTEAFF.

The chain combines TRBV6-5 with TRBJ2-3, with D possibly being TRBD1 (5 bases). The CDR3 is 13 amino acids. CDR1 is MNHEY and CDR2 is SVGAGI in the germline V gene. V shed 8 bases and J shed 2 bases, with 11 bases lying between them. CDR3 sequence (DNA): TGTGCCAGCGCCCAGACAGACACAGATACGCAGTATTTT. Protein product: CASAQTDTDTQYF.

This clone was observed a handful of times. This chain joins TRBV6-4 and TRBJ2-7; D might be TRBD1 (6 bases). Trimming removed 4 bases from V and 0 bases from J, with 13 bases in between. Germline V lookup: CDR1 MRHNA, CDR2 SNTAGT. CDR3 length: 15 residues. In nucleotides, the CDR3 is TGTGCCAGCAGTGGGGGCAGGGGTGTCTCCTACGAGCAGTACTTC. Translated, it gives CASSGGRGVSYEQYF.

The CDR3 DNA reads TGTGCCAGCAGCTTGGTGGAGGGAAAAGAAAAACTGTTTTTT. It translates to CASSLVEGKEKLFF. The chain carries TRBV5-6 and TRBJ1-4, with unresolved D. V was cut by 0 bases and J by 8 bases, with 11 bases left in between. Germline V gene sequence: CDR1 SGHDT, CDR2 YYEEEE. CDR3 length: 14 residues. The whole variable domain, remainder taken from reference TRBV5-6 and TRBJ1-4, is DAGVTQSPTHLIKTRGQQVTLRCSPKSGHDTVSWYQQALGQGPQFIFQYYEEEERQRGNFPDRFSGHQFPNYSSELNVNALLLGDSALYLCASSLVEGKEKLFFGSGTQLSVL.

The chain carries TRBV5-1 and TRBJ2-1; unclear D gene. Germline lookup yields CDR1 SGHRS and CDR2 YFSETQ. The length of the CDR3 is 12 residues. Deletions cut 1 base from V and 6 bases from J, with 5 bases between. DNA of the CDR3: TGCGCCAGCAGCTTGAACGGCAATGAGCAGTTCTTC. It codes for CASSLNGNEQFF.

This clone was found once. The CDR3 here is CASSQNGRQGANVLTF. DNA of the CDR3: TGTGCCAGCAGCCAAAATGGGCGTCAAGGGGCCAACGTCCTGACTTTC. This rearrangement joins TRBV3-1 (or the pseudogene TRBV3-2) to TRBJ2-6; no clear D. Trimming took off 2 bases at V and 4 bases at J, with 12 bases between the two ends. The CDR3 sequence is 16 residues long. CDR1 is LGHDT and CDR2 is YNNKEL in the germline V gene (reference sequence).

The chain couples TRBV3-1 (or the pseudogene TRBV3-2) to TRBJ1-5; possible D gene TRBD1, 6 bases. The germline CDR1 and CDR2 sequences are LGHDT and YNNKEL (reference sequence). V lost 4 bases and J 6 bases, leaving 13 bases between the germline ends. There are 14 residues in the CDR3. The CDR3 reads CASSLSTGSQPQHF. CDR3 sequence (DNA): TGTGCCAGCAGCCTCTCTACAGGGTCTCAGCCCCAGCATTTT.

The rearrangement links TRBV7-9 to TRBJ1-2, with 9 bases aligning to TRBD1. The CDR3 runs 14 residues. In germline, CDR1 is SEHNR, CDR2 FQNEAQ (reference sequence). Trimming removed 5 bases from V and 6 bases from J; junction bases left unmatched: 7. For the CDR3, the DNA is TGTGCCAGCAGCCTACAGGGGGCGCTTGATGGCTACACCTTC. Protein product: CASSLQGALDGYTF. Complete variable domain (other parts from reference TRBV7-9 and TRBJ1-2): DTGVSQNPRHKITKRGQNVTFRCDPISEHNRLYWYRQTLGQGPEFLTYFQNEAQLEKSRLLSDRFSAERPKGSFSTLEIQRTEQGDSAMYLCASSLQGALDGYTFGSGTRLTVV.

The chain combines TRBV11-2 with TRBJ1-3; D not certain. The germline V gene has CDR1 SGHAT and CDR2 FQNNGV. Trimming stripped 1 base from V and 3 bases from J, with 16 bases between. The CDR3 runs to 17 residues. The CDR3 region has the DNA TGTGCCAGCAGCTTAGGTCAAGCAGCGACTTTTGGAAACACCATATATTTT. Encoded protein: CASSLGQAATFGNTIYF.

This sequence joins TRBV3-1 (or the pseudogene TRBV3-2) and TRBJ2-7; D unresolved. CDR3 size: 14 residues. Trimming pared 4 bases from V and 3 bases from J, leaving 13 bases between. CDR1 LGHDT and CDR2 YNNKEL come from the germline V gene (reference sequence). DNA of the CDR3: TGTGCCAGCAGCCCCGAGCCGGTCTACTACGAGCAGTACTTC. Encoded protein: CASSPEPVYYEQYF.

The rearrangement joins TRBV18 to TRBJ2-5; possibly TRBD1 for D (5 bases). This CDR3 is built from 13 residues. Germline loops: CDR1 KGHSH, CDR2 LQKENI. Trimming removed 6 bases from V and 0 bases from J, with 8 bases in between. DNA for the CDR3: TGTGCCAGCTCCTCAGGGAACCAAGAGACCCAGTACTTC. Its translation: CASSSGNQETQYF. Supplemented by reference TRBV18 and TRBJ2-5, the full variable domain reads NAGVMQNPRHLVRRRGQEARLRCSPMKGHSHVYWYRQLPEEGLKFMVYLQKENIIDESGMPKERFSAEFPKEGPSILRIQQVVRGDSAAYFCASSSGNQETQYFGPGTRLLVL.

This clone has just a few counts. This sample also contains other DNA sequences that code for the same CDR3. The chain joins TRBV6-5 to TRBJ2-1; 7 nucleotides match TRBD2. CDR1 and CDR2 from the germline V gene are MNHEY and SVGAGI. The CDR3 is 14 residues long. V shed 0 bases and J 5 bases; nucleotides not matched to a gene: 1. The chain's CDR3 is CASSYSGGDNEQFF. The CDR3 nucleotides read TGTGCCAGCAGTTACTCGGGGGGGGACAATGAGCAGTTCTTC.

In its sample, this clone was seen once. The chain recombines TRBV28 with TRBJ1-4, with TRBD1 matching 7 bases. Germline CDR1 is MDHEN and CDR2 is SYDVKM. The CDR3 spans 14 residues. After removal of 8 bases from V and 10 bases from J, the junction contained 13 bases not matched to a gene. CDR3 nucleotide sequence: TGTGCCAGCGGGAGACAGGGCGCCAAATCAAAACTGTTTTTT. Translation: CASGRQGAKSKLFF.

The CDR3 region is CSVVWREEPYEQYF. For the CDR3, the DNA is TGCAGCGTTGTTTGGCGGGAGGAACCCTACGAGCAGTACTTC. The genes are TRBV29-1 and TRBJ2-7; 8 nucleotides agree with TRBD2. Germline trimming cut 4 bases from V and 2 bases from J; bases unmatched to any gene: 7. The germline CDR1 and CDR2 sequences are SQVTM and ANQGSEA. The length of the CDR3 is 14 residues.

This clone has a handful of counts. V gene TRBV5-1 combines with J gene TRBJ2-5; D may be TRBD2 (8 bases). V dropped 4 bases and J dropped 3 bases, with 19 bases sitting between them. CDR1 and CDR2 (germline): SGHRS, YFSETQ. The CDR3 extends over 16 amino acids. The CDR3 coding sequence is TGCGCCAGCAGCCTAGGGACGGGAGGGACAGAAGAGACCCAGTACTTC. Encoded protein: CASSLGTGGTEETQYF.